Listed below are T cell receptor beta chains from one sample, sequenced in a study of tumor and adjacent non-tumor tissue in lung cancer. TCRdb passed the multiplex PCR reads through MiXCR, listing each CDR3 protein once. This sample has about 140,000 distinct CDR3 sequences; approximately 70% occur once, and the top ten carry about 20%. The specimen was lung tumor tissue. All receptors come from a man in his 60s with small cell lung cancer. The CDR3 runs from the conserved cysteine through the conserved F or W. The D gene is left open where the match is weak. Clone sizes are given selectively: once, few, many, or a class where the clone is expanded.

d_gene: TRBD2; abundance: .; v_gene: TRBV20-1; CDR3aa: CSARLAGTGELFF
d_gene: TRBD1; abundance: .; v_gene: TRBV7-3; CDR3aa: CASSRTGDSAGGNEQFF
d_gene: TRBD2; abundance: .; v_gene: TRBV12-3/TRBV12-4; CDR3aa: CASIRSGSYEQYF
d_gene: .; abundance: .; v_gene: TRBV12-3/TRBV12-4; CDR3aa: CASSLGRHGTEALF
d_gene: .; abundance: .; v_gene: TRBV11-1; CDR3aa: CARSGQWREQYF
d_gene: TRBD2; abundance: few; v_gene: TRBV29-1; CDR3aa: CSVGLASSTDTQYF
d_gene: .; abundance: medium-sized; v_gene: TRBV6-2/TRBV6-3; CDR3aa: CATGRGTNSPLHF
d_gene: .; abundance: many; v_gene: TRBV7-2; CDR3aa: CASSKHQTRGETQYF
d_gene: .; abundance: .; v_gene: TRBV29-1; CDR3aa: CSIGDGGHQPQRF
d_gene: .; abundance: .; v_gene: TRBV18; CDR3aa: CASSPVKMNTEAFF
d_gene: .; abundance: .; v_gene: TRBV7-9; CDR3aa: CASRSGTTEAFF
d_gene: TRBD1; abundance: few; v_gene: TRBV29-1; CDR3aa: CSVLRGTGFGNTIYF
d_gene: .; abundance: .; v_gene: TRBV4-1; CDR3aa: CASSPMISGKTEQFF
d_gene: TRBD2; abundance: few; v_gene: TRBV6-6; CDR3aa: CASSPRTSGFYEQYF
d_gene: TRBD1; abundance: few; v_gene: TRBV24-1; CDR3aa: CATSDSDRGQETQYF